One sample yielded the 32 T cell receptor beta chains listed below, sequenced in a study of molecular identifiers for immune sequencing clone quantification. A single record per CDR3 protein comes from TCRdb applying MiXCR to the PCR reads. Of about 68,000 distinct CDR3 sequences detected, about a sixth appear once; the ten largest clones hold around 1.5%. The sequencing sample was made of naive CD8+ T cells from blood, with Jurkat cell RNA spiked in. The subset here: FACS-sorted CD8+CD4-CCR7+CD45RA+ naive T cells. All receptors derive from a human donor in good health. Some libraries in this study had Jurkat cell RNA spiked in.

In its sample, this clonotype was seen many times. This rearrangement joins TRBV4-1 to TRBJ2-5, with 16 nucleotides matching TRBD2. The CDR3 contains 17 residues. J was trimmed by 3 bases and V by 6 bases; bases with no gene match: 7. Germline values: CDR1 MGHRA, CDR2 YSYEKL. CDR3 sequence reads: CASRRGLAGGPEETQYF. In DNA form, the CDR3 reads TGCGCCAGCAGAAGGGGACTAGCGGGAGGGCCAGAAGAGACCCAGTACTTC.

This clonotype was seen a few times. The V call is TRBV14, the J call TRBJ2-3; 8 nucleotides line up with TRBD1. CDR1 is SGHDN, CDR2 FVKESK, per germline. J lost 2 bases, V lost 4 bases, and 5 bases had no gene match. The CDR3 sequence is 15 residues long. CDR3: CASSRRQGNTDTQYF. CDR3 DNA sequence: TGTGCCAGCAGCCGACGACAGGGGAACACAGATACGCAGTATTTT.

This clonotype was recorded many times. The gene calls are TRBV5-1 and TRBJ2-7; D call uncertain. Looked up from germline, CDR1 is SGHRS and CDR2 is YFSETQ. The CDR3 extends over 14 amino acids. The ends were cut back, 0 bases at V and 7 bases at J, with 14 bases in the middle. In DNA form, the CDR3 reads TGCGCCAGCAGCTTGGGTAACTTCCTAGGGGAGCAGTACTTC. This codes for CASSLGNFLGEQYF.

The table lists this clonotype with many counts. This chain uses TRBV7-8 with TRBJ2-3, with D perhaps matching TRBD1 (6 bases). The CDR3 totals 17 residues. Trimming cost V 5 bases and J 1 base, with 19 bases left between them. In germline, CDR1 is SGHVS, CDR2 FQNEAQ. The CDR3 nucleotides read TGTGCCAGCAGCCCACCCGATAGGGGGTGGGGCACAGATACGCAGTATTTT. Its translation: CASSPPDRGWGTDTQYF.

This clonotype was detected ten times or more. The genes are TRBV7-9 and TRBJ1-1; 7 nucleotides match TRBD1. V gave up 1 base and J gave up 8 bases; unmatched junction bases: 7. CDR1 is SEHNR and CDR2 is FQNEAQ in the germline V gene (reference sequence). This CDR3 spans 14 amino acids. CDR3 DNA: TGTGCCAGCAGCTTAGGACAGGGTAGAGGAGAAGCTTTCTTT. Its translation is CASSLGQGRGEAFF.

This clonotype came up a few times. The chain combines TRBV28 with TRBJ2-5; TRBD2 agrees at 11 bases. The V segment lost 5 bases and the J segment 0 bases; nucleotides outside the gene matches: 2. The CDR3 extends over 15 amino acids. Germline V gene data show CDR1 as MDHEN and CDR2 as SYDVKM. The CDR3 DNA reads TGTGCCAGCAGTACTAGCGGGAGTTACCAAGAGACCCAGTACTTC. This codes for CASSTSGSYQETQYF.

This clonotype was seen a handful of times. J is TRBJ2-7 and V is TRBV7-9, with a weak D call TRBD2 (5 bases). Trimming shortened V by 5 bases and J by 7 bases, and 18 bases separated the two germline ends. This CDR3 has 14 amino acids. Germline-derived CDR1 and CDR2 are SEHNR and FQNEAQ (reference sequence). The CDR3 here is CASSPPGNPREQYF. DNA for the CDR3: TGTGCCAGCAGCCCTCCGGGAAATCCGCGTGAGCAGTACTTC.

This clonotype was counted at least ten times. The chain couples TRBV12-3 or TRBV12-4 to TRBJ2-7, with a weak D call TRBD2 (5 bases). CDR3 size: 16 residues. V was pared by 5 bases and J by 2 bases, with 19 bases between. The CDR3 here is CASSGGVVGLPYEQYF. DNA for the CDR3: TGTGCCAGCAGTGGAGGAGTCGTAGGATTACCCTACGAGCAGTACTTC.

This clonotype appeared a few times. The J gene is TRBJ2-1, the V gene TRBV12-3 or TRBV12-4, with 8 bases that match TRBD1. The CDR3 is 15 residues long. With V trimmed by 5 bases and J by 0 bases, 3 bases remained unmatched. Here the CDR3 reads CASSLGTGSYNEQFF. CDR3 bases: TGTGCCAGCAGTCTTGGGACAGGCTCCTACAATGAGCAGTTCTTC.

Regarding this clonotype: At one boundary the junction diverges from the germline segment, which might be a read error. Written as DNA, the CDR3 is TGTGCCAACAGTGAATGGGGGAGCGGGAGCCCAGATACGCAGTATTTT. Its translation: CANSEWGSGSPDTQYF. The chain joins TRBV2 to TRBJ2-3, with TRBD2 matching over 8 bases. Germline lookup yields CDR1 SNHLY and CDR2 FYNNEI. This CDR3 contains 16 residues.

The sample holds many counts of this clonotype. This sequence joins TRBV5-4 and TRBJ2-2, with 7 bases fitting TRBD1. This CDR3 spans 15 amino acids. The germline CDR1 and CDR2 sequences are SGHNT and YYREEE (reference sequence). Trimming removed 1 base from V and 6 bases from J; junction bases left unmatched: 6. The CDR3 region has the DNA TGTGCCAGCAGCTTGAAGGCTCAGGGGGCCGGGGAGCTGTTTTTT. Translated: CASSLKAQGAGELFF.

On this clonotype: A much more abundant neighbour one base away suggests this may be a read error. The chain couples TRBV4-1 to TRBJ2-1; the D call may be TRBD1 or TRBD2 (5 bases each). The CDR3 contains 16 residues. CDR1 is MGHRA and CDR2 is YSYEKL in the germline V gene. CDR3 protein: CASSQTPGPTYDEQFF. CDR3 DNA sequence: TGCGCCAGCAGCCAAACTCCGGGACCGACCTACGATGAGCAGTTCTTC.

The sample holds a few counts of this clonotype. Since a much larger clone is just one base distant, this may be a read error. The CDR3 region has the DNA TGTGCCAGCAGCTTATATTGGGGAGGAAGTGAGCAGTTCTTC. It specifies CASSLYWGGSEQFF. The chain couples TRBV7-8 to TRBJ2-1, with D tentatively TRBD2 (6 bases). CDR1 SGHVS and CDR2 FQNEAQ come from the germline V gene. The CDR3 totals 14 residues. The germline V and J ends were trimmed by 2 bases and 9 bases, with 14 bases remaining between them.

This clonotype occurred many times. The chain joins TRBV6-5 to TRBJ2-3; D might be TRBD1 or TRBD2, each matching 5 bases. Trimming pared 8 bases from V and 0 bases from J, leaving 15 bases between. The CDR3 covers 15 residues. Germline V gene data show CDR1 as MNHEY and CDR2 as SVGAGI. The DNA of the CDR3 is TGTGCCAGCCGGTCCGGGACGGTCAGCACAGATACGCAGTATTTT. It specifies CASRSGTVSTDTQYF.

About this clonotype: This may arise from a read error, as a much more abundant clone is one base away. J is TRBJ2-7 and V is TRBV5-1, with D possibly called TRBD1 or TRBD2 (5 bases each). Germline CDR1 reads SGHRS; CDR2 reads YFSETQ. V lost 4 bases and J lost 0, with 8 bases in between. This CDR3 is built from 13 residues. CDR3 bases: TGCGCCAGCAGCCGGGACGCCTCCTACGAGCAGTACTTC. Protein sequence: CASSRDASYEQYF.

The table lists this clonotype with many counts. The chain combines TRBV7-8 with TRBJ2-3; D unclear. V was trimmed by 1 base and J by 3 bases, leaving 5 bases between them. The germline CDR1 and CDR2 sequences are SGHVS and FQNEAQ. The CDR3 covers 13 residues. The CDR3 region has the DNA TGTGCCAGCAGCTTAGTCTCGACAGATACGCAGTATTTT. Residues: CASSLVSTDTQYF.

The sample holds many counts of this clonotype. The chain is built from TRBV27 and TRBJ2-7, with 7 bases fitting TRBD2. V dropped 2 bases and J dropped 3; count of bases not matched to a gene: 1. Germline CDR1 and CDR2: MNHEY and SMNVEV (reference sequence). This CDR3 has 13 amino acids. CDR3 protein: CASSLGGGYEQYF. CDR3 in DNA: TGTGCCAGCAGTTTAGGCGGGGGCTACGAGCAGTACTTC.

This clonotype showed up just a few times. The chain combines TRBV12-5 with TRBJ2-1; 10 bases map to TRBD2. V was clipped by 5 bases and J by 6 bases; unmatched bases: 7. CDR1 is LGHNT, CDR2 FRNRAP, per germline. This CDR3 has 15 amino acids. In DNA, the CDR3 is TGTGCTAGTGGTCTCGCTAGCGGGGGCCGCAATGAGCAGTTCTTC. Its translation: CASGLASGGRNEQFF.

In regard to this clonotype: A much larger clonotype is one base distant, so this may be a read error. The chain links TRBV28 to TRBJ2-5, with 9 positions matching TRBD1. J gave up 4 bases and V 3 bases, and 6 bases lay outside the gene matches. Looked up from germline, CDR1 is MDHEN and CDR2 is SYDVKM. This CDR3 comprises 15 residues. The CDR3 bases are TGTGCCAGCAGTTTTTTCGGGACAGGGCGAGAGACCCAGTACTTC. Translation gives CASSFFGTGRETQYF.

This clonotype was recorded many times. This chain joins TRBV19 and TRBJ1-5; 7 bases fit TRBD1. Per the germline V gene, CDR1 is LNHDA and CDR2 is SQIVND (reference sequence). CDR3 size: 14 residues. J gave up 5 bases and V 4 bases, and 5 bases lay outside the gene matches. CDR3 nucleotides: TGTGCCAGTAGTACCCGACAGGGTCATCAGCCCCAGCATTTT. Its protein product is CASSTRQGHQPQHF.

This clonotype appeared many times. This chain connects TRBV9 to TRBJ2-1, with no clear D. V was shortened by 3 bases and J by 9 bases, with 10 bases between the two germline ends. CDR1 is SGDLS and CDR2 is YYNGEE in the germline V gene. The CDR3 spans 12 residues. This CDR3 reads CASSGRHIEQFF. The CDR3 bases are TGTGCCAGCAGCGGCCGACACATTGAGCAGTTCTTC. The whole variable domain, filled in from reference TRBV9 and TRBJ2-1, reads DSGVTQTPKHLITATGQRVTLRCSPRSGDLSVYWYQQSLDQGLQFLIQYYNGEERAKGNILERFSAQQFPDLHSELNLSSLELGDSALYFCASSGRHIEQFFGPGTRLTVL.

This clonotype was found many times. The chain employs TRBV6-2 or TRBV6-3 and TRBJ2-1; the match to TRBD2 covers 7 bases. Germline assignment: CDR1 MNHEY and CDR2 SVGEGT. Trimming at V came to 1 base and at J to 6 bases, leaving 3 bases not matched to a gene. CDR3 length: 14 residues. The CDR3 loop reads CASSYLGLSNEQFF. The DNA of the CDR3 is TGTGCCAGCAGTTACTTGGGACTATCCAATGAGCAGTTCTTC.

This clonotype was detected ten times or more. The chain links TRBV28 to TRBJ2-1, with no clear D. This CDR3 contains 13 residues. V shed 4 bases and J shed 8 bases, with 12 bases lying between them. Germline values: CDR1 MDHEN, CDR2 SYDVKM. CDR3 loop: CASSSTLGYEQFF. In DNA form, the CDR3 reads TGTGCCAGCAGTTCAACCCTTGGTTATGAGCAGTTCTTC.

This clonotype has at least ten counts. The rearrangement links TRBV27 to TRBJ1-5, with D possibly matching TRBD1 (5 bases). The CDR3 is made up of 15 amino acids. V was shortened by 5 bases and J by 2 bases, with 13 bases between the two germline ends. Germline CDR1 is MNHEY and CDR2 is SMNVEV (reference sequence). CDR3 DNA sequence: TGTGCCAGCAGTGTCGGGACCCAAGGCAATCAGCCCCAGCATTTT. This sequence encodes CASSVGTQGNQPQHF.

This clonotype showed up many times. The chain is built from TRBV4-2 and TRBJ1-2, with 10 bases aligning to TRBD1. The CDR3 extends over 15 amino acids. Germline trimming cut 8 bases from V and 4 bases from J; bases unmatched to any gene: 10. Germline V lookup: CDR1 LGHNA, CDR2 YNFKEQ. The CDR3 region is CASRTGGAGVYGYTF. The CDR3 DNA sequence: TGTGCCAGCCGGACAGGGGGTGCCGGGGTCTATGGCTACACCTTC.

In this sample, this clonotype turned up a few times. This rearrangement joins TRBV12-3 or TRBV12-4 to TRBJ1-5, with 9 bases fitting TRBD1. V was clipped by 4 bases and J by 5 bases; unmatched bases: 15. This CDR3 is 18 amino acids long. The CDR3 protein is CASSSRGDRVVFDQPQHF. CDR3 coding DNA: TGTGCCAGCAGTTCGAGGGGGGACAGGGTAGTCTTTGATCAGCCCCAGCATTTT.

Comments on this clonotype: A much larger clone lies a single base off, so this may be a read error. V and J are TRBV19 and TRBJ2-7, with TRBD2 identical over 8 bases. This CDR3 comprises 14 residues. Germline-derived CDR1 and CDR2 are LNHDA and SQIVND (reference sequence). V lost 3 bases, J lost 5 bases, and 6 bases stayed unmatched. The CDR3 region has the DNA TGTGCCAGTAGTATGTCTAGCGGGTGCCACGAGCAGTACTTC. As protein: CASSMSSGCHEQYF. Using reference TRBV19 and TRBJ2-7 for the parts outside the CDR3, the full variable domain is DGGITQSPKYLFRKEGQNVTLSCEQNLNHDAMYWYRQDPGQGLRLIYYSQIVNDFQKGDIAEGYSVSREKKESFPLTVTSAQKNPTAFYLCASSMSSGCHEQYFGPGTRLTVT.

This clonotype was counted many times. The gene calls are TRBV30 and TRBJ2-7; 10 nucleotides match TRBD2. V shed 1 base, J shed 3 bases, and the junction held 3 bases outside the gene matches. The CDR3 sequence is 14 residues long. Germline assignment: CDR1 GTSNPN and CDR2 SVGIG (reference sequence). As DNA, the CDR3 is TGTGCCTGGAGTGCCGGACTAGCGGTCTACGAGCAGTACTTC. Residues: CAWSAGLAVYEQYF.

This clonotype was observed many times. V gene TRBV4-1 combines with J gene TRBJ2-2; D is unresolved. The germline V and J ends were trimmed by 0 bases and 0 bases, with 8 bases remaining between them. CDR1 and CDR2 from the germline V gene are MGHRA and YSYEKL. There are 16 residues in the CDR3. This CDR3 reads CASSQEWRTNTGELFF. In DNA, the CDR3 is TGCGCCAGCAGCCAAGAGTGGCGGACGAACACCGGGGAGCTGTTTTTT.

This clonotype was counted a few times. The chain employs TRBV5-5 and TRBJ2-7; 8 positions match TRBD1. V shed 4 bases and J 1 base; nucleotides not matched to a gene: 4. Germline assignment: CDR1 SGHKS and CDR2 YYEKEE (reference sequence). CDR3 size: 14 residues. CDR3 nucleotide sequence: TGTGCCAGCAGCCCTTACAGGGGGTCCTACGAGCAGTACTTC. The encoded protein is CASSPYRGSYEQYF.

The chain links TRBV2 to TRBJ2-7; 7 bases are shared with TRBD2. The germline V gene has CDR1 SNHLY and CDR2 FYNNEI. This CDR3 contains 15 residues. Trimming cost V 5 bases and J 7 bases; bases outside gene matches: 14. The CDR3: CASSSTGGTSKEQYF. The CDR3 coding sequence is TGTGCCAGCAGTTCCACGGGGGGTACCTCCAAGGAGCAGTACTTC.

Turning to this clonotype: An end of the junction differs from the germline gene, which may be a read error. This sequence joins TRBV2 and TRBJ2-7; no firm D call. The CDR3 runs 14 residues. Germline CDR1 reads SNHLY; CDR2 reads FYNNEI. This CDR3 is CASSDSNTPYEQYF. In DNA form, the CDR3 reads TGTGCCAGTAGTGATTCCAACACCCCCTACGAGCAGTACTTC.